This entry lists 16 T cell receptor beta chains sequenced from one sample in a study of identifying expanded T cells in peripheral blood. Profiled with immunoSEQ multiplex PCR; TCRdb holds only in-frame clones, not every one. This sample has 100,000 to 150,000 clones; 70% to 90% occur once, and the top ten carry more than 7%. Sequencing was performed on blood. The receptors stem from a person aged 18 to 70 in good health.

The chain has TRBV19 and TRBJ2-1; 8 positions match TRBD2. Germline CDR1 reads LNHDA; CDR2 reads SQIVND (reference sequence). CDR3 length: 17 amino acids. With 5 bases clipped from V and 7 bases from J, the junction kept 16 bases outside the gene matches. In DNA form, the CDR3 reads TGTGCCAGTAGTCCCTTTGGGAGCGGGAGCTTGTATAATGAGCAGTTCTTC. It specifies CASSPFGSGSLYNEQFF.

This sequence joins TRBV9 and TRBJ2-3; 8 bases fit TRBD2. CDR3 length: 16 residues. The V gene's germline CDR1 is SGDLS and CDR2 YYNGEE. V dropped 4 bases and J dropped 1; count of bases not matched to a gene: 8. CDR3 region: CASSSPGGAGTDTQYF. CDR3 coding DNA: TGTGCCAGCAGCTCCCCGGGGGGGGCGGGCACAGATACGCAGTATTTT.

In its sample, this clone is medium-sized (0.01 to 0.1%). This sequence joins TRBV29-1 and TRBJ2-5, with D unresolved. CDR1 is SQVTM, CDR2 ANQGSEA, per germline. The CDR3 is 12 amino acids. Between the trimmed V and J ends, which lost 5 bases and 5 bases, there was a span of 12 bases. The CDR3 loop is CSVHGYSETQYF. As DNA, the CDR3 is TGCAGCGTTCACGGCTACTCGGAGACCCAGTACTTC.

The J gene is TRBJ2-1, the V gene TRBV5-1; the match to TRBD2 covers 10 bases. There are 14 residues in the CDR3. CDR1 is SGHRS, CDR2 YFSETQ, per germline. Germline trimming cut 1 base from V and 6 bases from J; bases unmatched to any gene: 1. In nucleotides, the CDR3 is TGCGCCAGCAGCTTGACTAGCGGGGCCAATGAGCAGTTCTTC. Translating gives CASSLTSGANEQFF.

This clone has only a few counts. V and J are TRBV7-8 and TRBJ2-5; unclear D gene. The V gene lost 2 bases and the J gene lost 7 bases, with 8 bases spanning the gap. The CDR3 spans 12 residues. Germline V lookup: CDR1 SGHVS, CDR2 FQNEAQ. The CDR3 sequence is CASSLNEATQYF. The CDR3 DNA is TGTGCCAGCAGCTTAAATGAAGCGACCCAGTACTTC.

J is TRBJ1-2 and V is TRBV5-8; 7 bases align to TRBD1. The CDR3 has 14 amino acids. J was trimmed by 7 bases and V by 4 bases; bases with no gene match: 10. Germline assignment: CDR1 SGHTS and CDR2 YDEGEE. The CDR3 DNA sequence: TGTGCCAGCAGCCCCGGGACAGCTTTGGGTGGCTACACCTTC. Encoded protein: CASSPGTALGGYTF.

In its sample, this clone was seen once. The DNA of the CDR3 is TGTGCCAGCAGCTATAACCTGGGACGGACGGAACCCCTCCACTTT. It yields the protein CASSYNLGRTEPLHF. The J gene is TRBJ1-6, the V gene TRBV5-4; D is possibly TRBD1 (5 bases). CDR3 length: 15 amino acids. V was trimmed by 3 bases and J by 12 bases, leaving 19 bases between them. Germline lookup yields CDR1 SGHNT and CDR2 YYREEE (reference sequence).

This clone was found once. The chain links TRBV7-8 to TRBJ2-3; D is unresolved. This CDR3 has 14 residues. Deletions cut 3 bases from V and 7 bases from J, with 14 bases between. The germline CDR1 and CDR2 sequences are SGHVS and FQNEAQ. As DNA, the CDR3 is TGTGCCAGCAGCTTGCGACCGAATGGGTATACGCAGTATTTT. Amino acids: CASSLRPNGYTQYF. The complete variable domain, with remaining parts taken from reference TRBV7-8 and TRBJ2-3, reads GAGVSQSPRYKVAKRGQDVALRCDPISGHVSLFWYQQALGQGPEFLTYFQNEAQLDKSGLPSDRFFAERPEGSVSTLKIQRTQQEDSAVYLCASSLRPNGYTQYFGPGTRLTVL.

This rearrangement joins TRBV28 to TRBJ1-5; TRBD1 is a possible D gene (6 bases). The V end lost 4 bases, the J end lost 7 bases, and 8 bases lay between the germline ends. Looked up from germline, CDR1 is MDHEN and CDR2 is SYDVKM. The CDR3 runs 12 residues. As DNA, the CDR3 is TGTGCCAGCAGTTGGGGGCGCCAGCCCCAGCATTTT. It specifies CASSWGRQPQHF.

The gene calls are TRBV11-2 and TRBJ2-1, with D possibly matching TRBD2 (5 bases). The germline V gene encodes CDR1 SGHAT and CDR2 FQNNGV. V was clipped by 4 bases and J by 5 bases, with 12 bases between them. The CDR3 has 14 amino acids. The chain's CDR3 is CASSYQGLNNEQFF. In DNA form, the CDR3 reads TGTGCCAGCAGCTACCAAGGACTTAACAATGAGCAGTTCTTC.

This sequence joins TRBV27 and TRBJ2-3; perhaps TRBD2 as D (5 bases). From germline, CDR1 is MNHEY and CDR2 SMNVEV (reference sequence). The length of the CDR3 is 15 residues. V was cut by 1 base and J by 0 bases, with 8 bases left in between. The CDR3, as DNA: TGTGCCAGCAGTTTATTAGTAGCGAGCACAGATACGCAGTATTTT. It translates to CASSLLVASTDTQYF.

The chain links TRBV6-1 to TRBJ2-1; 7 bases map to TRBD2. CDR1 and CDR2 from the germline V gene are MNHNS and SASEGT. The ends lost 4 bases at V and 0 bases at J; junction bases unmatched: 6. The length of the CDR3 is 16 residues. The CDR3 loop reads CASSALAVSSYNEQFF. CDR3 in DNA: TGTGCCAGCAGTGCTCTAGCGGTTAGCTCCTACAATGAGCAGTTCTTC.

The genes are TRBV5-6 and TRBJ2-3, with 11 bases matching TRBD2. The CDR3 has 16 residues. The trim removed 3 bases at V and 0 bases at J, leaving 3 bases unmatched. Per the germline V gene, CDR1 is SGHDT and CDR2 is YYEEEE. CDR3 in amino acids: CASSSRLAGSTDTQYF. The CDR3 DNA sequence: TGTGCCAGCAGCTCACGACTAGCGGGGAGCACAGATACGCAGTATTTT.

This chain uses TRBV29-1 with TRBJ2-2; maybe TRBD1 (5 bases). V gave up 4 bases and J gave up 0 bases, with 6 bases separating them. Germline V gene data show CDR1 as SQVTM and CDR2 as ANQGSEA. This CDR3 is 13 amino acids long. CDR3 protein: CSVVTANTGELFF. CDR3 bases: TGCAGCGTTGTGACAGCGAACACCGGGGAGCTGTTTTTT.

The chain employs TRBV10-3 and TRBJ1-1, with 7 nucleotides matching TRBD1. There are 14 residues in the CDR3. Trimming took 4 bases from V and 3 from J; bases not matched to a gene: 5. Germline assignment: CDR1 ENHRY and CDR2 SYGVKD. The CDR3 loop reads CAISVQGWDTEAFF. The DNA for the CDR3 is TGTGCCATCAGTGTACAGGGGTGGGACACTGAAGCTTTCTTT.

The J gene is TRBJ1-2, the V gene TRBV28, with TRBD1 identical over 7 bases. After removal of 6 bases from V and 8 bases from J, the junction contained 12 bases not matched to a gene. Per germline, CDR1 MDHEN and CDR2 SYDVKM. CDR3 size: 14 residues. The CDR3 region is CASSLRQGLWGYTF. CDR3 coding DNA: TGTGCCAGCAGCCTCCGACAGGGCCTCTGGGGCTACACCTTC.